This T cell receptor (beta chain) emerged from a study of regulatory T cells in long-lasting Graves disease. Time point given: newly diagnosed GD, antithyroid drugs for less than 3 months. After RNA was extracted from PBMCs, the TCR library was made from it. From an endocrinology department in Xi'an, China, came the patients. This clonotype was recorded many times. The CDR3 contains 15 residues. The V gene's germline CDR1 is MDHEN and CDR2 SYDVKM. The junction had 0 bases not matched to a gene; V was cut back by 4 bases and J by 0 bases. Through Arm-PCR of CDR3 regions and iRepertoire HTBI primers, TCR beta libraries were built. Study processing details: Throughout the samples, researchers identified roughly 59 TRBV and 12 to 15 TRBJ segments. TCRdb fed the multiplex PCR reads into MiXCR, producing one record per CDR3 protein. The V and J calls, along with clone size, are taken from TCRdb and not from the paper's own processing. The sample carries roughly 610,000 distinct CDR3 sequences, about 16% recorded once.

These data are also associated with another study on T cells in Graves' hyperthyroidism and ophthalmopathy.

Here the sequenced sample was peripheral blood mononuclear cells (PBMCs), taken at new diagnosis, from a patient treated with antithyroid drugs. The sequence was collected from a woman aged 30 to 39 with Graves disease. This chain links TRBV28 with TRBJ2-6, with 7 bases fitting TRBD1. CDR3 DNA sequence: TGTGCCAGCAGTTACAGGGGCTCTGGGGCCAACGTCCTGACTTTC. Residues: CASSYRGSGANVLTF.